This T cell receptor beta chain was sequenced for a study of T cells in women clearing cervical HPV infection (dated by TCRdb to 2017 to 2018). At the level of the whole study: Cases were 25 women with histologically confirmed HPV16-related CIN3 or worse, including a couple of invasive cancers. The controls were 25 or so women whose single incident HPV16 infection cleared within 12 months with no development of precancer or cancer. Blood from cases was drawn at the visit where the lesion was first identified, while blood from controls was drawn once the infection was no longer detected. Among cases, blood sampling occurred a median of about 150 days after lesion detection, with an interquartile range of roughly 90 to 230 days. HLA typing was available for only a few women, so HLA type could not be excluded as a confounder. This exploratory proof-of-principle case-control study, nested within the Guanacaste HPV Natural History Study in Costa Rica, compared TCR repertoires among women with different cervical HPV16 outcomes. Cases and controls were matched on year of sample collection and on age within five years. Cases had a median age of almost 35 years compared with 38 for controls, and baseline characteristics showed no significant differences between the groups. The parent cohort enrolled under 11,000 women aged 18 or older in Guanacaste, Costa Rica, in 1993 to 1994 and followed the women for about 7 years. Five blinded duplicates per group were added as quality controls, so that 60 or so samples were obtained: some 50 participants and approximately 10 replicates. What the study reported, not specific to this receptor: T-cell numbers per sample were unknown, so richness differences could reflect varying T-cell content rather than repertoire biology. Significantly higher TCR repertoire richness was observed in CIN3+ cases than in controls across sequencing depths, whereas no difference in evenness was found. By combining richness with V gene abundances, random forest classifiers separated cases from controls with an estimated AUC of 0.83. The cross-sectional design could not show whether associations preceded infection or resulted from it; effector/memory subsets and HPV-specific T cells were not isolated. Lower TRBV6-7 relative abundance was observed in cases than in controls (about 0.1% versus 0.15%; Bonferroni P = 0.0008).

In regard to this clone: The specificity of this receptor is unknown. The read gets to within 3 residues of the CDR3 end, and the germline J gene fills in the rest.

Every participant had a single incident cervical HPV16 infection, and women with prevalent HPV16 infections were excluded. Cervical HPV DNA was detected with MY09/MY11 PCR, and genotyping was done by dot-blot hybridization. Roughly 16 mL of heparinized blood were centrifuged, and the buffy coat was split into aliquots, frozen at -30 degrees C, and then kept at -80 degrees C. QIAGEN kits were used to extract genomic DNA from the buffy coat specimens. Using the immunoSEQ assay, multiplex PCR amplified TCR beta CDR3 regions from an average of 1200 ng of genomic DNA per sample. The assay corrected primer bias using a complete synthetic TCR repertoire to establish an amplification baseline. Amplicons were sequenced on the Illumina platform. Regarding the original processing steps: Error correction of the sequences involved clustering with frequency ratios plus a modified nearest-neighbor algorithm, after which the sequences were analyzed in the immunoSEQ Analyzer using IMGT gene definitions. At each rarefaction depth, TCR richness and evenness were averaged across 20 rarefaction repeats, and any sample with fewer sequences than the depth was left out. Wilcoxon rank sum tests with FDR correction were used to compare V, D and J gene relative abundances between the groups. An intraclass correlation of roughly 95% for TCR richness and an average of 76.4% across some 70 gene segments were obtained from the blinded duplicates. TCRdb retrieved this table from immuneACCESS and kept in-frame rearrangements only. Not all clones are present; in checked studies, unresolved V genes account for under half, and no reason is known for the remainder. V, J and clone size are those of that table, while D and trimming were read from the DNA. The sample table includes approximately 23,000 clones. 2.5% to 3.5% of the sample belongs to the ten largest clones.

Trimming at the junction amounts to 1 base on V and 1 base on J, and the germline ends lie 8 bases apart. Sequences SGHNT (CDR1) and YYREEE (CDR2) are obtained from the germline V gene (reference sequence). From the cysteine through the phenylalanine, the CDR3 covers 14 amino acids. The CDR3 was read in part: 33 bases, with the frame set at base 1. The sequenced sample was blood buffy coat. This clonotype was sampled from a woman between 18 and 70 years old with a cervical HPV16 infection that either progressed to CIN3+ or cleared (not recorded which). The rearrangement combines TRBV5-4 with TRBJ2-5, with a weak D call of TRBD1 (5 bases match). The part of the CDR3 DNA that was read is TGTGCCAGCAGCTTGATTGGGGCCCAAGAGACC. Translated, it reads CASSLIGAQET. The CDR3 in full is CASSLIGAQETQYF.